The 6 T cell receptor beta chains below were found in one sample sequenced in a study of neurological immune-mediated disorders. From the 5' RACE reads, TCRdb called clonotypes with MiXCR, one entry per CDR3 protein. Found here are approximately 50,000 distinct CDR3 sequences, about 9.3% of them singletons; the top ten hold about 5.2%. Sequences were obtained from PBMCs. The receptors shown here come from a man between 65 and 85 years old with HTLV-1-associated myelopathy (HAM/TSP).

In this sample, this clonotype turned up many times. The chain has TRBV5-1 and TRBJ2-5; D is perhaps TRBD2 (6 bases). Trimming took 2 bases from V and 5 from J, leaving 16 bases between them. CDR1 SGHRS and CDR2 YFSETQ come from the germline V gene. The CDR3 sequence is 15 residues long. The CDR3 loop is CASSLEGRPRETQYF. The CDR3 bases are TGCGCCAGCAGCTTAGAAGGGAGGCCCAGGGAGACCCAGTACTTC.

This clonotype came up many times. The chain employs TRBV5-1 and TRBJ2-5, with TRBD1 as a possible D gene (5 bases). Germline-derived CDR1 and CDR2 are SGHRS and YFSETQ. This CDR3 has 15 amino acids. V lost 3 bases to trimming and J lost 8 bases, with 20 bases between them. CDR3 protein: CASSWGLGAKNTQYF. The CDR3 coding sequence is TGCGCCAGCAGCTGGGGTCTAGGGGCCAAGAACACCCAGTACTTC.

Ten or more counts support this clonotype. The chain links TRBV5-1 to TRBJ2-3; D not resolved. The CDR3 covers 15 residues. The germline CDR1 and CDR2 sequences are SGHRS and YFSETQ. V dropped 1 base and J dropped 9 bases, with 18 bases sitting between them. The CDR3 DNA sequence: TGCGCCAGCAGCTTGACTGCATCAGGCATAGGGACGCAGTATTTT. This translates into CASSLTASGIGTQYF.

Ten or more counts support this clonotype. This chain links TRBV5-1 with TRBJ2-2; 7 bases are shared with TRBD1. This CDR3 comprises 15 residues. Germline V gene lookup returns CDR1 SGHRS and CDR2 YFSETQ. With 2 bases clipped from V and 2 bases from J, the junction kept 3 bases outside the gene matches. DNA of the CDR3: TGCGCCAGCAGCTTCACAGGGGTCAACACCGGGGAGCTGTTTTTT. This codes for CASSFTGVNTGELFF.

This clonotype was observed at least ten times. The J gene is TRBJ2-7, the V gene TRBV2; 9 bases match TRBD2. This CDR3 contains 16 residues. The V gene end was trimmed by 4 bases and the J gene end by 3 bases; junction bases not matched to a gene: 10. Per germline, CDR1 SNHLY and CDR2 FYNNEI. DNA for the CDR3: TGTGCCAGCAGTGCTAGAATAGCGGGAGTGAACTACGAGCAGTACTTC. Translated, it gives CASSARIAGVNYEQYF.

This clonotype was recorded at least ten times. V and J are TRBV7-7 and TRBJ2-5, with D unresolved. There are 12 residues in the CDR3. The V and J ends lost 0 bases and 4 bases respectively, with 3 bases between them. Per germline, CDR1 SSHAT and CDR2 FNYEAQ (reference sequence). CDR3 amino acids: CASSLAGETQYF. The DNA of the CDR3 is TGTGCCAGCAGCTTAGCGGGAGAGACCCAGTACTTC.